The 9 T cell receptor beta chains in this list originate from one sample, sequenced in a study of T cells of healthy individuals. TCRdb recomputed calls from the 5' RACE reads with MiXCR, one row per CDR3 protein. The sample consists of fewer than 75,000 distinct CDR3 sequences, 15% to 20% of them appearing once. The source is a human donor in good health.

V and J are TRBV6-5 and TRBJ2-2; 7 bases are shared with TRBD2. J lost 6 bases, V lost 4 bases, and 11 bases had no gene match. CDR3 length: 16 residues. Germline CDR1 reads MNHEY; CDR2 reads SVGAGI. The DNA for the CDR3 is TGTGCCAGCAGTTCCGGCGGGGCCGGGGGGTCCGGGGAGCTGTTTTTT. It translates to CASSSGGAGGSGELFF.

Ten or more counts support this clonotype. The chain has TRBV12-3 or TRBV12-4 and TRBJ2-1; D not certain. The CDR3 is 13 residues long. Trimming cost V 1 base and J 3 bases, with 4 bases left between them. The CDR3 region has the DNA TGTGCCAGCAGTTTAGACTACTACAATGAGCAGTTCTTC. It specifies CASSLDYYNEQFF.

This clonotype was seen ten or more times. The chain combines TRBV20-1 with TRBJ2-1; 7 bases map to TRBD2. The CDR3 extends over 14 amino acids. The trim removed 7 bases at V and 3 bases at J, leaving 9 bases unmatched. Germline lookup yields CDR1 DFQATT and CDR2 SNEGSKA (reference sequence). CDR3 protein: CSGRLAAIYNEQFF. The CDR3 nucleotides read TGCAGTGGCCGCCTAGCGGCTATCTACAATGAGCAGTTCTTC.

This clonotype was counted ten times or more. The gene calls are TRBV18 and TRBJ2-3; no firm D call. The CDR3 loop spans 16 amino acids. Trimming left V 1 base short and J 0 bases short, with 11 bases between. Germline V gene data show CDR1 as KGHSH and CDR2 as LQKENI. The CDR3 DNA is TGTGCCAGCTCACCACGCCGGAGCAGAAGCACAGATACGCAGTATTTT. Translated, it gives CASSPRRSRSTDTQYF.

This clonotype was detected a few times. The chain joins TRBV7-9 to TRBJ2-5; TRBD1 agrees at 7 bases. V trimming: 5 bases; J trimming: 6 bases; junction bases outside the gene matches: 12. The germline CDR1 and CDR2 sequences are SEHNR and FQNEAQ (reference sequence). The CDR3 length is 15 residues. CDR3 protein: CASSPRDRSRKTQYF. DNA of the CDR3: TGTGCCAGCAGCCCGAGGGACAGAAGTAGAAAGACCCAGTACTTC. The full variable domain, its missing parts supplied by reference TRBV7-9 and TRBJ2-5, is DTGVSQNPRHKITKRGQNVTFRCDPISEHNRLYWYRQTLGQGPEFLTYFQNEAQLEKSRLLSDRFSAERPKGSFSTLEIQRTEQGDSAMYLCASSPRDRSRKTQYFGPGTRLLVL.

The CDR3 coding sequence is TGTGCCAGCAGAGGGGGTTCCAACTATGGCTACACCTTC. Translating it yields CASRGGSNYGYTF. The chain recombines TRBV27 with TRBJ1-2; weak D call: TRBD1 (6 bases). Trimming left V 6 bases short and J 2 bases short, with 10 bases between. Germline CDR1 reads MNHEY; CDR2 reads SMNVEV (reference sequence). This CDR3 is 13 amino acids long.

This clonotype was counted ten times or more. This rearrangement joins TRBV11-3 to TRBJ2-7, with 9 bases identical to TRBD1. Germline loops: CDR1 SGHNT, CDR2 YENEEA. This CDR3 region has 16 residues. V lost 3 bases, J lost 6 bases, and 12 bases stayed unmatched. CDR3 protein: CASSFASGTGTSEQYF. In DNA, the CDR3 is TGTGCCAGCAGCTTCGCTTCCGGGACAGGGACGTCCGAGCAGTACTTC.

This clonotype appeared many times. This chain links TRBV7-6 with TRBJ2-2; 8 nucleotides agree with TRBD2. Trimming removed 5 bases from V and 2 bases from J; junction bases left unmatched: 13. CDR3 length equals 18 residues. Per the germline V gene, CDR1 is SGHVS and CDR2 is FNYEAQ. The CDR3 is CASSPGGSGGPNTGELFF. Written as DNA, the CDR3 is TGTGCCAGCAGCCCCGGGGGAAGCGGGGGACCTAACACCGGGGAGCTGTTTTTT.

This clonotype was found many times. The chain couples TRBV20-1 to TRBJ1-5; D might be TRBD1 (6 bases). CDR1 and CDR2 (germline): DFQATT, SNEGSKA (reference sequence). V was pared by 6 bases and J by 6 bases, with 15 bases between. This CDR3 has 13 amino acids. The CDR3 sequence: CSADQGRGQPQHF. Here the CDR3 DNA reads TGCAGTGCCGATCAGGGGCGAGGTCAGCCCCAGCATTTT.